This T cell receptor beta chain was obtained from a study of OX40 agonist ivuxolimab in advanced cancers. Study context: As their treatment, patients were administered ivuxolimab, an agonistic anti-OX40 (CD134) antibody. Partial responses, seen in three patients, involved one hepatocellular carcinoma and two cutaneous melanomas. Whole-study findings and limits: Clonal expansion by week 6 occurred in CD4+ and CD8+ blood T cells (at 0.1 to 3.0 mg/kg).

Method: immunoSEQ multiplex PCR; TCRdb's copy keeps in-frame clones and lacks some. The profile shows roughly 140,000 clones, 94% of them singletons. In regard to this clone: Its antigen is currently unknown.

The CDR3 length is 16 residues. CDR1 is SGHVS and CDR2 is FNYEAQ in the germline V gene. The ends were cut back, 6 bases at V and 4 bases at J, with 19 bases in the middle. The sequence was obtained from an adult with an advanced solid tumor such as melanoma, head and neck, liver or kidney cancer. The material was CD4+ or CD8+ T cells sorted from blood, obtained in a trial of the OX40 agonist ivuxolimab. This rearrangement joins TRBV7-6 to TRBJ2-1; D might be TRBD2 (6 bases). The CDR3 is CASSPGGTSQYNEQFF. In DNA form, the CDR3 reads TGTGCCAGCAGTCCCGGGGGAACTAGTCAATACAATGAGCAGTTCTTC.